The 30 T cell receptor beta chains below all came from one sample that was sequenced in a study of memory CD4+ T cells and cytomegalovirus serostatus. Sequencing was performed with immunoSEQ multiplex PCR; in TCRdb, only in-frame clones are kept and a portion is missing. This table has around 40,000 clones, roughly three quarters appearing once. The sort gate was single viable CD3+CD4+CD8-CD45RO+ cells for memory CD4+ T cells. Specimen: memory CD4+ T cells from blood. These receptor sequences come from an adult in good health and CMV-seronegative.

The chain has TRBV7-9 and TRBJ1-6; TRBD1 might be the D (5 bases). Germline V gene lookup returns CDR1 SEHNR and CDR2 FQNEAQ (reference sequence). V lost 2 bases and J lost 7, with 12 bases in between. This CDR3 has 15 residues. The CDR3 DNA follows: TGTGCCAGCAGCTTACGAGGTGGGGCAAATTCACCCCTCCACTTT. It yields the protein CASSLRGGANSPLHF.

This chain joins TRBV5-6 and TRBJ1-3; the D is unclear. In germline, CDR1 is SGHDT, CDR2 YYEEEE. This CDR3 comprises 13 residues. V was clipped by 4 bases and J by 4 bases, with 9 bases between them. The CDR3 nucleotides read TGTGCCAGCAGCCGGACCGGAGGAAACACCATATATTTT. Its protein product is CASSRTGGNTIYF.

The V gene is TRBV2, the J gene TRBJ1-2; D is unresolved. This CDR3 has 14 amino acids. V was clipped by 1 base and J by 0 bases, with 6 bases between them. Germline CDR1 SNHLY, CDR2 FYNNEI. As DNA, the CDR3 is TGTGCCAGCAGTGAAGGCATATCTAACTATGGCTACACCTTC. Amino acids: CASSEGISNYGYTF.

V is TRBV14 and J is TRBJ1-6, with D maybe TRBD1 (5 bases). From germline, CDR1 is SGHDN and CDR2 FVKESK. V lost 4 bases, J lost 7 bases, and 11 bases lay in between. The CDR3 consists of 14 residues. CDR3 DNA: TGTGCCAGCAGCCGGGGACTCCGGAATTCACCCCTCCACTTT. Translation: CASSRGLRNSPLHF.

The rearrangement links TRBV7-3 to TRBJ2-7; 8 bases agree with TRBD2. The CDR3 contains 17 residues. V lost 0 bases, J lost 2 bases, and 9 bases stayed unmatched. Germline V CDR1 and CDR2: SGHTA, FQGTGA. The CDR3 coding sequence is TGTGCCAGCAGCTTAACTGTGCTAGGCGGGGGGACCTACGAGCAGTACTTC. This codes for CASSLTVLGGGTYEQYF.

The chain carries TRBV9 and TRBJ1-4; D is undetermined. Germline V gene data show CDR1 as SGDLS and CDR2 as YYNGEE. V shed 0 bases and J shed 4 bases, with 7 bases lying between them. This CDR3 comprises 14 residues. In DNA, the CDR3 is TGTGCCAGCAGCGTAGACAGCTTTAATGAAAAACTGTTTTTT. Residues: CASSVDSFNEKLFF.

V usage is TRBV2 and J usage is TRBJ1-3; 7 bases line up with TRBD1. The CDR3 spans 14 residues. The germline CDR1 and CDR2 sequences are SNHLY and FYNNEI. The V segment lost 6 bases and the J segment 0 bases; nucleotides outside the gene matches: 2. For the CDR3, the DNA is TGTGCCAGCAGGGGACAGAACTCTGGAAACACCATATATTTT. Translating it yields CASRGQNSGNTIYF. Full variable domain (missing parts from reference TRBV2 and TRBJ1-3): EPEVTQTPSHQVTQMGQEVILRCVPISNHLYFYWYRQILGQKVEFLVSFYNNEISEKSEIFDDQFSVERPDGSNFTLKIRSTKLEDSAMYFCASRGQNSGNTIYFGEGSWLTVV.

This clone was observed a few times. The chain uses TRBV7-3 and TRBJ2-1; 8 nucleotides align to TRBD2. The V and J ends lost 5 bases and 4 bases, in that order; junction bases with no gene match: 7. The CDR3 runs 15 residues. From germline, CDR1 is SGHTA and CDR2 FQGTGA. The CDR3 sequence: CASSPPGGRYNEQFF. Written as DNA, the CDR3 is TGTGCCAGCAGCCCCCCGGGGGGGCGGTACAATGAGCAGTTCTTC. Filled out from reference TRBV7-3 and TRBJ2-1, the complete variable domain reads GAGVSQTPSNKVTEKGKYVELRCDPISGHTALYWYRQSLGQGPEFLIYFQGTGAADDSGLPNDRFFAVRPEGSVSTLKIQRTERGDSAVYLCASSPPGGRYNEQFFGPGTRLTVL.

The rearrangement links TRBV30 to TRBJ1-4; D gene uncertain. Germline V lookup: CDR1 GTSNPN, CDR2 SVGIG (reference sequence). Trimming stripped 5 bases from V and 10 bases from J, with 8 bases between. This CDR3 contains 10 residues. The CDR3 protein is CAWPWGKLFF. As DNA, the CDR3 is TGTGCCTGGCCTTGGGGAAAACTGTTTTTT.

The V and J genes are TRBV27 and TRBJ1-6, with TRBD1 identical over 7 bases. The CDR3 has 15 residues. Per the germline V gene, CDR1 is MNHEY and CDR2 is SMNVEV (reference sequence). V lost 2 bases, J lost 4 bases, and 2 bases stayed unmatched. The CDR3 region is CASSLMGQYNSPLHF. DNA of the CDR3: TGTGCCAGCAGTTTAATGGGACAGTATAATTCACCCCTCCACTTT.

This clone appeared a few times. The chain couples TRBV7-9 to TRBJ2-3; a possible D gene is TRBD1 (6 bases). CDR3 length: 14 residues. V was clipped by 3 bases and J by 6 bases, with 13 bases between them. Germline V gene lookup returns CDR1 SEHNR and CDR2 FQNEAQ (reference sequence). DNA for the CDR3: TGTGCCAGCAGCTTGAGTGGGGGCAGGGATACGCAGTATTTT. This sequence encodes CASSLSGGRDTQYF. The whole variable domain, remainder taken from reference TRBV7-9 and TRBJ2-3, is DTGVSQNPRHKITKRGQNVTFRCDPISEHNRLYWYRQTLGQGPEFLTYFQNEAQLEKSRLLSDRFSAERPKGSFSTLEIQRTEQGDSAMYLCASSLSGGRDTQYFGPGTRLTVL.

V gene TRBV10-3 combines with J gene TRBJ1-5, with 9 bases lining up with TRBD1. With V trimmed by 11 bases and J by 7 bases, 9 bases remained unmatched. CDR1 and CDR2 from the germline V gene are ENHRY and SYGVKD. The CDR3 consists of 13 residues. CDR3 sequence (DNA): TGTGCCGTACAGGGGGCGCATATGCAGCCCCAGCATTTT. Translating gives CAVQGAHMQPQHF.

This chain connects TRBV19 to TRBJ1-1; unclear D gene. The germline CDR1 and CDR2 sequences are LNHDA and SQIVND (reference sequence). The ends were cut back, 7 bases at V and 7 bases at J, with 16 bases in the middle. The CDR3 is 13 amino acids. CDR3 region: CASIEGMVNEAFF. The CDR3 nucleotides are TGTGCCAGTATCGAGGGAATGGTTAATGAAGCTTTCTTT.

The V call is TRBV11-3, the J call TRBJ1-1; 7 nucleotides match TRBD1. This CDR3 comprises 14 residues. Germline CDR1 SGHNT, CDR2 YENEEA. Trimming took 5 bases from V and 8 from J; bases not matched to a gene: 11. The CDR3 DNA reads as TGTGCCAGCAGCCGAACCGGGACAGACTCCGAAGCTTTCTTT. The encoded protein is CASSRTGTDSEAFF.

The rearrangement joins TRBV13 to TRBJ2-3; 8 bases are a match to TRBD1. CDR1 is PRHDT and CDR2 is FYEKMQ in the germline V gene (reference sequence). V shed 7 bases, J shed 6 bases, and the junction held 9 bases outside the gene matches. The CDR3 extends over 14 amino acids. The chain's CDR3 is CASMLRTGKDTQYF. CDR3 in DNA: TGTGCCAGCATGCTTAGGACAGGGAAGGATACGCAGTATTTT.

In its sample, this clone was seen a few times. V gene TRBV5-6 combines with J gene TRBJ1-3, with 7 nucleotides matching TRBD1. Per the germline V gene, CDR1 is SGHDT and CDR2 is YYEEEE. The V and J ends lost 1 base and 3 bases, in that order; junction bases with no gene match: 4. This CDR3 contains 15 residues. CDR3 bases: TGTGCCAGCAGCTTGCTAGGGGGCAGTGGAAACACCATATATTTT. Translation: CASSLLGGSGNTIYF.

CDR3 amino acids: CASSLILTEAFF. The CDR3 region has the DNA TGTGCCAGCAGCTTAATTTTGACTGAAGCTTTCTTT. V is TRBV7-2 and J is TRBJ1-1; D is undetermined. The germline gives CDR1 SGHTA, CDR2 FQGNSA. Trimming left V 2 bases short and J 5 bases short, with 6 bases between. CDR3 size: 12 residues.

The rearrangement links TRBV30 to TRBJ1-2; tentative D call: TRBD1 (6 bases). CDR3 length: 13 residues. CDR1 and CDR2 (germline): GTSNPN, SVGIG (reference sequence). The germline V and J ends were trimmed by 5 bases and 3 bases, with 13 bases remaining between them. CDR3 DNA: TGTGCCTGGGCGATAGCAGGGGACTATGGCTACACCTTC. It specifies CAWAIAGDYGYTF.

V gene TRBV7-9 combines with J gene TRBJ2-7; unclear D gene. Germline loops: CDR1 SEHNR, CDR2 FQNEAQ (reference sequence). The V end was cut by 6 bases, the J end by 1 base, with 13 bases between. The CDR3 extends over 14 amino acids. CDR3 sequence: CASSTAHRSYEQYF. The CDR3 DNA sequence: TGTGCCAGCAGTACGGCGCATAGATCCTACGAGCAGTACTTC.

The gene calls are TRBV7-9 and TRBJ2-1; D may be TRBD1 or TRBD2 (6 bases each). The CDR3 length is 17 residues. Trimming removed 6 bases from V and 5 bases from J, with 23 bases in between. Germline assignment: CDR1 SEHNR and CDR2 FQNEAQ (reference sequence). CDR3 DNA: TGTGCCAGCAGATCAAAATTCTCGGGGGCGAATAACAATGAGCAGTTCTTC. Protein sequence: CASRSKFSGANNNEQFF.

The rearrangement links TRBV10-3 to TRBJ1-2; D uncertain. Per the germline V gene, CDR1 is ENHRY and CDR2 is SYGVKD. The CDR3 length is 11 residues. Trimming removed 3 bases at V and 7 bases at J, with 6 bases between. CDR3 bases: TGTGCCATCAGTGAACGGGGTGGCTACACCTTC. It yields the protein CAISERGGYTF.

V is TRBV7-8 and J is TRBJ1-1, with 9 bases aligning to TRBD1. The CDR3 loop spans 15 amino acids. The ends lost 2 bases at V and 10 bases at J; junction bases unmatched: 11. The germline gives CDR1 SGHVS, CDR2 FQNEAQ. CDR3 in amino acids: CASSLSGLGQGVAFF. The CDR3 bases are TGTGCCAGCAGCTTATCAGGGCTGGGACAGGGAGTAGCTTTCTTT.

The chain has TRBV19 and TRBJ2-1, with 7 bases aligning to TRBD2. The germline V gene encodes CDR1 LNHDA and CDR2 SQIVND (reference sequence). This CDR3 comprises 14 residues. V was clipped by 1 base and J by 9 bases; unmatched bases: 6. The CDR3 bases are TGTGCCAGTAGTATAGGGGGGGGAGTCGGTGAGCAGTTCTTC. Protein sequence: CASSIGGGVGEQFF.

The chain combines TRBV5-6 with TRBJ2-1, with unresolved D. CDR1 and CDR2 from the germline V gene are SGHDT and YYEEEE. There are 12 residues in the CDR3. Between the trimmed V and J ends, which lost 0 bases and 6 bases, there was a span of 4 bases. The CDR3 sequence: CASSLGVNEQFF. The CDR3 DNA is TGTGCCAGCAGCTTGGGGGTCAATGAGCAGTTCTTC.

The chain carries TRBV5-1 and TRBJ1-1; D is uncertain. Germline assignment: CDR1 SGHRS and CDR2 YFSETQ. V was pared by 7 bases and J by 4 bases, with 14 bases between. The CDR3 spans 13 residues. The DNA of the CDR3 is TGCGCCAGCTTCGAGGGCTGGGGCACTGAAGCTTTCTTT. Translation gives CASFEGWGTEAFF. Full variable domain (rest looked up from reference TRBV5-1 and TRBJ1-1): KAGVTQTPRYLIKTRGQQVTLSCSPISGHRSVSWYQQTPGQGLQFLFEYFSETQRNKGNFPGRFSGRQFSNSRSEMNVSTLELGDSALYLCASFEGWGTEAFFGQGTRLTVV.

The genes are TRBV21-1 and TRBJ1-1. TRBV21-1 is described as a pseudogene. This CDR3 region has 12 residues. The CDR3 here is CASPVRMPEAFF. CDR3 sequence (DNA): TGTGCCAGCCCCGTTAGGATGCCTGAAGCTTTCTTT.

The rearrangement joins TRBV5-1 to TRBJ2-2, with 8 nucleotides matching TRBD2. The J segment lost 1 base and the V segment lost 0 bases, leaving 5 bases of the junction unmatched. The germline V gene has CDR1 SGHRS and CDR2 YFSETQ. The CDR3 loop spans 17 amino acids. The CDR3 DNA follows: TGCGCCAGCAGCTTGGACTTAGCGGGAATGAACACCGGGGAGCTGTTTTTT. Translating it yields CASSLDLAGMNTGELFF.

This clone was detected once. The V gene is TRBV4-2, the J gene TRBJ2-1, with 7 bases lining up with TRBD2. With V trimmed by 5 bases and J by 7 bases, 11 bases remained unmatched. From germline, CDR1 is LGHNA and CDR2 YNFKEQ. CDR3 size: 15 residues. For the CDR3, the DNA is TGTGCCAGCAGCTTGGTGCGGGGGACGGGGAATGAGCAGTTCTTC. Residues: CASSLVRGTGNEQFF.

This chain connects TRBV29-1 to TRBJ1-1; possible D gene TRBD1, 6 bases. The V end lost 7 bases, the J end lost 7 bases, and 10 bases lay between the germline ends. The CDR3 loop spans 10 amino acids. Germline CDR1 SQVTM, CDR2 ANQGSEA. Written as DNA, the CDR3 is TGCAGCGCTGGACAGTTTGAAGCTTTCTTT. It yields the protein CSAGQFEAFF.

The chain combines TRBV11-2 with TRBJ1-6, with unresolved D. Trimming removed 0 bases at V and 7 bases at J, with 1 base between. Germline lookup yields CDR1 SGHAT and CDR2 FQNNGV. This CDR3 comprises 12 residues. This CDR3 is CASSLENSPLHF. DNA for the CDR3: TGTGCCAGCAGCTTAGAAAATTCACCCCTCCACTTT.